This is a list of T cell receptor beta chains from one sample in a study of the immune and genomic landscape of osteosarcoma. Using immunoSEQ multiplex PCR, the repertoire was profiled, and TCRdb retains in-frame clones only, with some absent. Counted here are 6,000 to 7,000 clones, almost 70% occurring once; the ten biggest clones make up 15%. Sequenced material: osteosarcoma tumor tissue from the lung. These receptors all come from a human donor with osteosarcoma. The CDR3 runs from the conserved cysteine through the conserved F or W. The order of the fields is J gene, D gene, V gene, CDR3 protein. The D gene is left open where the match is weak.

>TRBJ2-7|-|TRBV6-5
CASSGHNYEQYF
>TRBJ2-5|-|TRBV7-6
CASSLGEETQYF
>TRBJ2-3|-|TRBV19
CASSIVADTQYF
>TRBJ1-1|TRBD1|TRBV27
CASSSRQGSSSEAFF
>TRBJ2-1|TRBD1|TRBV20-1
CSAKFRQGGFF
>TRBJ1-1|-|TRBV6-4
CASSPTEGRGRNTEAFF
>TRBJ1-5|-|TRBV6-4
CASSVEGGNQPQHF
>TRBJ1-3|TRBD1|TRBV6-1
CASSELWGQNSGNTIYF
>TRBJ2-7|-|TRBV10-2
CASTGGKNEQYF
>TRBJ1-1|-|TRBV18
CASSPTASMNTEAFF
>TRBJ1-1|-|TRBV5-4
CASSFVLNTEAFF
>TRBJ1-5|-|TRBV4-1
CASSQEHTSQPQHF
>TRBJ2-1|-|TRBV28
CASSFPGRDNEQFF
>TRBJ2-1|-|TRBV6-5
CASSYSRSIYNEQFF
>TRBJ1-5|-|TRBV7-2
CASSLGVSNQPQHF
>TRBJ2-1|TRBD2|TRBV5-1
CASSSRDYVYNEQFF
>TRBJ2-3|-|TRBV7-2
CASSFAGLWDPRLYF
>TRBJ2-7|TRBD2|TRBV19
CASSMGLAGAEEQYF
>TRBJ1-2|-|TRBV2
CASSDSRYYGYTF
>TRBJ2-3|-|TRBV10-3
CATSLRDADTQYF
>TRBJ2-2|TRBD2|TRBV28
CASSLRTSGHTGELFF
>TRBJ1-1|-|TRBV28
CASSLGERTEAFF
>TRBJ1-1|-|TRBV7-6
CASSLGDRRAEAFF
>TRBJ1-4|-|TRBV7-2
CASSPDPGTNEKLFF